This TCR beta chain derives from a study of T-cell reconstitution after alpha-beta-depleted transplantation in children. General study points: Roughly two months post-transplant, alpha-beta T cells reportedly originated from several hundred graft clones that had expanded. The authors attributed T-cell counts and diversity one year after transplant mostly to newly produced T cells.

Researchers prepared the TCRbeta library using unique molecular identifiers, the study reports. TCRdb re-derived calls from the PCR reads in MiXCR, one entry per CDR3 protein. The sample carries about 300,000 distinct CDR3 sequences, around 9.1% recorded once. The CDR3 covers 13 residues. CDR1 and CDR2 (germline): MNHEY, SVGAGI. V was trimmed by 4 bases and J by 1 base, leaving 6 bases between them. This clonotype has at least ten counts. Its antigen is currently unknown. Sequences were derived from PBMCs, sampled before TCRalphabeta/CD19-depleted stem cell transplant. The TCR originated in a boy younger than two with acute myeloid leukemia, due to receive a stem cell transplant. The chain recombines TRBV6-5 with TRBJ2-3; no reliable D call. For the CDR3, the DNA is TGTGCCAGCAGTTCCCCAGGCACAGATACGCAGTATTTT. Translating it yields CASSSPGTDTQYF.